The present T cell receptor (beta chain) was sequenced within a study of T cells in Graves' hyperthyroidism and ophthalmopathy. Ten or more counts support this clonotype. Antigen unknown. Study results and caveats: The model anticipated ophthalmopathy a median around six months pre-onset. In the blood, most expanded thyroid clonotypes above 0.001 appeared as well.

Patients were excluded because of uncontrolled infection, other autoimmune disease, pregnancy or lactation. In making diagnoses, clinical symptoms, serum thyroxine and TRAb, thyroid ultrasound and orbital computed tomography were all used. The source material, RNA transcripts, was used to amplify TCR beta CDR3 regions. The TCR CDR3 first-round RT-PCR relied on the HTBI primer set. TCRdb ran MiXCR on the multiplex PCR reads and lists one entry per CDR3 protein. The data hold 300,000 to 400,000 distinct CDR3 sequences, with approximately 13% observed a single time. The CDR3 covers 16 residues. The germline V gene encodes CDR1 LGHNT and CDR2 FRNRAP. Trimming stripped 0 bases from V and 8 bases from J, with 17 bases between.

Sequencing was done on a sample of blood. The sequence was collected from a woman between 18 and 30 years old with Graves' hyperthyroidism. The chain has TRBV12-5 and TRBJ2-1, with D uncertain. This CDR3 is CASGLVWPPSVDEQFF. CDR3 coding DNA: TGTGCTAGTGGTTTGGTATGGCCCCCCTCTGTGGATGAGCAGTTCTTC.